A selection of T cell receptor beta chains follows, all from one sample in a study of shared clonotypes between healthy human individuals. Sequencing used immunoSEQ multiplex PCR; TCRdb keeps in-frame clones, though not all of them. The data hold approximately 620,000 clones, with 95% to 98% observed a single time. The specimen sequenced was naive CD4+ T cells sorted from blood. The origin of the receptors is a woman in her 30s in good health. The CDR3 runs from the conserved cysteine through the conserved F or W. Fields, in order: V gene, J gene, D gene, clone size, CDR3 protein, CDR3 DNA. D genes are given only for firm matches. Clone size is not always given. Where it is, it says once, few, many or a class for expanded clones.

TRBV2	TRBJ1-1	TRBD1	.	CASRPGQGNTEAFF	TGTGCCAGCAGGCCGGGACAGGGGAACACTGAAGCTTTCTTT
TRBV27	TRBJ2-1	.	.	CASSPDPTFDEQFF	TGTGCCAGCAGTCCAGACCCAACTTTCGATGAGCAGTTCTTC
TRBV6-1	TRBJ1-4	.	.	CASSEARVGLWEKLFF	TGTGCCAGCAGTGAAGCGCGGGTGGGGCTGTGGGAAAAACTGTTTTTT
TRBV6-5	TRBJ1-5	TRBD1	.	CASSYDGTGYQPQHF	TGTGCCAGCAGTTACGATGGGACAGGTTATCAGCCCCAGCATTTT
TRBV21-1	TRBJ2-1	.	once	CASGGGVNYNEQFF	TGTGCCAGTGGGGGCGGGGTTAACTACAATGAGCAGTTCTTC
TRBV19	TRBJ2-5	TRBD2	.	CASSPRLAGRYLRETQYF	TGTGCCAGTAGTCCTAGACTAGCGGGACGCTACCTTAGGGAGACCCAGTACTTC
TRBV6-1	TRBJ2-1	TRBD1	.	CASSEGGQGFNEQFF	TGTGCCAGCAGTGAAGGGGGACAGGGATTCAATGAGCAGTTCTTC
TRBV6-5	TRBJ2-3	.	.	CASSSRVDTQYF	TGTGCCAGCAGTTCTCGGGTGGATACGCAGTATTTT
TRBV7-6	TRBJ1-2	.	.	CASSLTLPLLGGSGYTF	TGTGCCAGCAGCTTAACGCTCCCTTTGTTGGGGGGCTCTGGCTACACCTTC
TRBV29-1	TRBJ2-7	.	.	CSADTGETYEQYF	TGCAGTGCCGACACGGGGGAGACCTACGAGCAGTACTTC
TRBV7-9	TRBJ2-2	TRBD1	.	CASSLGDRVPGELFF	TGTGCCAGCAGCTTAGGGGACAGGGTTCCCGGGGAGCTGTTTTTT
TRBV5-1	TRBJ2-4	.	few	CASSLDGSAAKNIQYF	TGCGCCAGCAGCCTCGACGGGAGTGCGGCCAAAAACATTCAGTACTTC
TRBV11-2	TRBJ2-5	TRBD2	.	CASSLVSVLAGGQETQYF	TGTGCCAGCAGCTTAGTTAGCGTACTAGCGGGAGGACAAGAGACCCAGTACTTC
TRBV6-1	TRBJ1-3	.	.	CASSEASGARGNTIYF	TGTGCCAGCAGTGAAGCGTCAGGGGCCCGAGGAAACACCATATATTTT
TRBV20-1	TRBJ2-3	.	.	CSAGERDTQYF	TGCAGTGCCGGGGAAAGAGATACGCAGTATTTT
TRBV6-1	TRBJ2-1	TRBD2	.	CASSAVLAGSLNEQFF	TGTGCCAGCAGTGCCGTACTAGCGGGAAGTTTGAATGAGCAGTTCTTC
TRBV6-5	TRBJ2-7	TRBD1	.	CASRKGATSYEQYF	TGTGCCAGCAGAAAGGGGGCCACCTCCTACGAGCAGTACTTC
TRBV2	TRBJ2-2	.	.	CASSEGALARVGELFF	TGTGCCAGCAGTGAGGGGGCATTAGCGAGGGTCGGGGAGCTGTTTTTT
TRBV5-1	TRBJ2-2	.	.	CASRRDSNTGELFF	TGCGCCAGTCGCCGGGACTCAAACACCGGGGAGCTGTTTTTT
TRBV28	TRBJ2-3	TRBD2	.	CASSVPGLAGLRTDTQYF	TGTGCCAGCAGTGTCCCGGGACTAGCGGGACTAAGAACAGATACGCAGTATTTT
TRBV10-3	TRBJ2-7	.	.	CAISESGRGTSSYEQYF	TGTGCCATCAGTGAGTCGGGTAGGGGCACTAGTTCCTACGAGCAGTACTTC
TRBV27	TRBJ2-1	TRBD2	.	CASVRSSGTFSSYNEQFF	TGTGCCAGTGTCCGCTCTAGCGGAACCTTCAGCTCCTACAATGAGCAGTTCTTC
TRBV19	TRBJ2-6	.	.	CASSRGYKQRAGANVLTF	TGTGCCAGTAGTAGGGGGTATAAACAGCGAGCTGGGGCCAACGTCCTGACTTTC
TRBV10-3	TRBJ2-1	.	.	CAISESTGHEQFF	TGTGCCATCAGTGAGTCGACGGGCCATGAGCAGTTCTTC
TRBV15	TRBJ1-5	.	.	CATSRDLGVNQPQHF	TGTGCCACCAGCAGAGATTTAGGGGTTAATCAGCCCCAGCATTTT
TRBV7-6	TRBJ2-1	.	.	CASSLVAGQGTYNEQFF	TGTGCCAGCAGCTTAGTGGCGGGGCAGGGAACCTACAATGAGCAGTTCTTC
TRBV18	TRBJ2-6	TRBD1	.	CASSPRDRGTGANVLTF	TGTGCCAGCTCACCGAGGGACAGGGGAACTGGGGCCAACGTCCTGACTTTC
TRBV7-8	TRBJ2-7	TRBD2	.	CASSVNSGTPEQYF	TGTGCCAGCAGCGTGAATAGCGGGACCCCCGAGCAGTACTTC
TRBV11-3	TRBJ2-3	.	.	CASSLSTDTQYF	TGTGCCAGCAGCCTATCCACAGATACGCAGTATTTT
TRBV7-9	TRBJ1-1	.	once	CASSLKGDWMNTEAFF	TGTGCCAGCAGCTTAAAAGGGGACTGGATGAACACTGAAGCTTTCTTT
TRBV11-2	TRBJ2-2	.	.	CASSPPGAGVVTGELFF	TGTGCCAGCAGCCCCCCAGGGGCGGGAGTCGTCACCGGGGAGCTGTTTTTT
TRBV19	TRBJ2-3	TRBD2	.	CASSIVAGADTQYF	TGTGCCAGTAGTATAGTAGCGGGAGCAGATACGCAGTATTTT
TRBV4-1	TRBJ1-5	TRBD1	.	CASSQGQGSNQPQHF	TGCGCCAGCAGCCAAGGACAGGGTAGCAATCAGCCCCAGCATTTT
TRBV19	TRBJ2-3	.	once	CATRGGTASTDTQYF	TGTGCCACCCGAGGTGGGACGGCGAGCACAGATACGCAGTATTTT
TRBV27	TRBJ1-2	.	.	CASTRGGGDYGYTF	TGTGCCAGCACCCGAGGCGGAGGGGACTATGGCTACACCTTC
TRBV7-6	TRBJ2-1	.	.	CASSFAADGEQFF	TGTGCCAGCAGCTTTGCGGCAGATGGTGAGCAGTTCTTC
TRBV21-1	TRBJ2-5	.	.	CASSPHRDRFFKETQYF	TGTGCCAGCAGCCCCCACCGGGACAGGTTTTTTAAAGAGACCCAGTACTTC
TRBV29-1	TRBJ1-2	.	.	CSAQQRDSNYGYTF	TGCAGCGCCCAGCAGCGAGACTCTAACTATGGCTACACCTTC
TRBV5-1	TRBJ2-5	.	.	CASSPGQSKETQYF	TGCGCCAGCAGCCCCGGACAGTCAAAAGAGACCCAGTACTTC
TRBV6-1	TRBJ2-1	TRBD1	.	CASSGQGGHNEQFF	TGTGCCAGCAGTGGACAGGGGGGGCACAATGAGCAGTTCTTC
TRBV28	TRBJ1-5	.	.	CASSEQGQPQHF	TGTGCCAGCAGCGAACAGGGACAGCCCCAGCATTTT
TRBV11-3	TRBJ2-2	.	.	CASSLGQGVTGELFF	TGTGCCAGCAGCTTAGGTCAGGGTGTCACCGGGGAGCTGTTTTTT
TRBV6-6	TRBJ2-7	.	.	CASSSRGAEQYF	TGTGCCAGCAGTTCCCGCGGGGCCGAGCAGTACTTC
TRBV7-9	TRBJ2-7	.	once	CASAGSGRFHEQYF	TGTGCCAGCGCAGGGTCGGGTCGTTTCCACGAGCAGTACTTC
TRBV28	TRBJ2-3	.	.	CASSLTSPDTQYF	TGTGCCAGCAGTTTAACTAGCCCGGATACGCAGTATTTT
TRBV18	TRBJ2-1	.	.	CASSPPRASYNEQFF	TGTGCCAGCTCACCACCCAGGGCCTCTTACAATGAGCAGTTCTTC
TRBV6-1	TRBJ1-5	TRBD1	.	CASSPGTGTGQPQHF	TGTGCCAGCAGTCCCGGGACAGGGACGGGCCAGCCCCAGCATTTT
TRBV6-6	TRBJ2-1	TRBD1	.	CASSTGGIHNEQFF	TGTGCCAGCAGTACAGGGGGGATCCACAATGAGCAGTTCTTC
TRBV19	TRBJ2-7	.	.	CASSIDRYSEQYF	TGTGCCAGTAGTATCGACCGATATAGCGAGCAGTACTTC
TRBV9	TRBJ1-1	.	.	CASSVDPQGSMNTEAFF	TGTGCCAGCAGCGTAGATCCACAGGGTTCGATGAACACTGAAGCTTTCTTT
TRBV6-5	TRBJ2-7	.	.	CASSYDRSYEQYF	TGTGCCAGCAGTTATGACAGGAGCTACGAGCAGTACTTC
TRBV9	TRBJ2-3	.	.	CASSPGHPSTDTQYF	TGTGCCAGCAGTCCTGGACATCCTAGTACAGATACGCAGTATTTT
TRBV5-1	TRBJ2-2	TRBD1	.	CASSYAPGTGGGELFF	TGCGCCAGCAGCTATGCCCCAGGGACAGGGGGCGGGGAGCTGTTTTTT
TRBV5-1	TRBJ2-5	.	.	CASSLVGGRAETQYF	TGCGCCAGCAGCTTGGTGGGGGGACGGGCAGAGACCCAGTACTTC
TRBV7-9	TRBJ2-6	TRBD1	.	CASTQTGPSNVLTF	TGTGCCAGCACTCAGACAGGGCCTTCCAACGTCCTGACTTTC